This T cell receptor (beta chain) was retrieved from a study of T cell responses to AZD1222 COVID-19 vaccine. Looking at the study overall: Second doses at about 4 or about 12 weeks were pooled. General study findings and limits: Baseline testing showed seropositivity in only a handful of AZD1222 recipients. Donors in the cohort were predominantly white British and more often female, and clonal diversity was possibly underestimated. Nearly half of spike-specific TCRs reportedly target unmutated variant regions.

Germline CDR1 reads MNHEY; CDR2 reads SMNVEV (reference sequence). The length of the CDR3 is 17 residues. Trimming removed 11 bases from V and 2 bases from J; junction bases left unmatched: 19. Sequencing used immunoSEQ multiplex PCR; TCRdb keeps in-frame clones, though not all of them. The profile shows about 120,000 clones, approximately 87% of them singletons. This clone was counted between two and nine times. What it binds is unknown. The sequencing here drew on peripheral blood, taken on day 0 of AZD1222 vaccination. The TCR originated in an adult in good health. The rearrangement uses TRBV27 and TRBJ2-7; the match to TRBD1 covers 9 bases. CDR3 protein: CAGGATGGGAATYEQYF. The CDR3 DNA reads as TGTGCCGGTGGGGCGACAGGGGGAGGAGCGGCCACCTACGAGCAGTACTTC.